This TCR beta chain is drawn from a study of T-cell reconstitution after alpha-beta-depleted transplantation in children. The CDR3 is 15 residues long. CDR1 LGHDT and CDR2 YNNKEL come from the germline V gene (reference sequence). Preparation of the TCRbeta library used unique molecular identifiers. TCRdb re-called the PCR reads through MiXCR, storing one row per CDR3 protein. The repertoire consists of approximately 510,000 distinct CDR3 sequences, with around 16% occurring once and the leading ten covering 3.3%. Points on this clonotype: Relative to the germline gene, one junction end is altered; a read error may explain this.

Sequencing used PBMCs from the stem cell graft donor, obtained from the stem cell graft. The sequence derives from a human donor who donated a stem cell graft to a child with acute lymphoblastic leukemia. The gene calls are TRBV3-1 and TRBJ2-1, with D tentatively TRBD1 or TRBD2 (5 bases each). CDR3: CATSQEGRPWGEQFF. The CDR3 DNA reads TGTGCCACCAGCCAAGAGGGGCGGCCCTGGGGGGAGCAGTTCTTC.